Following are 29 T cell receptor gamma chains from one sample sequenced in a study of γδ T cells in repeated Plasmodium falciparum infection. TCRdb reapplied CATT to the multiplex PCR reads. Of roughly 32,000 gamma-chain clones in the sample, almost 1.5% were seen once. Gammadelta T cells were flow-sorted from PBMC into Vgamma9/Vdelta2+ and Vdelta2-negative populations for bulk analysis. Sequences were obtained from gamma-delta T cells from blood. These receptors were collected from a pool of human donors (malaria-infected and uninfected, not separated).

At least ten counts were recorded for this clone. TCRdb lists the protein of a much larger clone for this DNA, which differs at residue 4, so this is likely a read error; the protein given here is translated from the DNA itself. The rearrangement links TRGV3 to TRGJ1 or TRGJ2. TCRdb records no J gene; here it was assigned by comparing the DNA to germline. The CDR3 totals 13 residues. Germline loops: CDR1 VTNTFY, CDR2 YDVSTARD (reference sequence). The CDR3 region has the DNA TGTGCCACCCGGGACAGGCCGTATTATAAGAAACTCTTT. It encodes CATRDRPYYKKLF.

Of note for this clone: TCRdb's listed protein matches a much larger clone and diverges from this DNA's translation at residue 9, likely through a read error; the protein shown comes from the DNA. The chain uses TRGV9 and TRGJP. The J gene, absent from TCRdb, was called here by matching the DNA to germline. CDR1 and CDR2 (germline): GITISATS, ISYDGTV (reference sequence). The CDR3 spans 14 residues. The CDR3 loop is CALWSELGRKIKVF. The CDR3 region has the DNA TGTGCCTTGTGGTCAGAGTTGGGCAGAAAAATCAAGGTATTT.

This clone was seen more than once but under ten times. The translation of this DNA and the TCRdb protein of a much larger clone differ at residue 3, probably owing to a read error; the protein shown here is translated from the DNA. This CDR3 is CAAWDSYYYKKLF. CDR3 nucleotides: TGTGCCGCCTGGGACAGTTATTATTATAAGAAACTCTTT. V is TRGV5 and J is TRGJ1 or TRGJ2. The J gene is absent in TCRdb and was assigned here via DNA matching to germline. Germline CDR1 is VINAFY and CDR2 is YDVSNSKD. The CDR3 contains 13 residues.

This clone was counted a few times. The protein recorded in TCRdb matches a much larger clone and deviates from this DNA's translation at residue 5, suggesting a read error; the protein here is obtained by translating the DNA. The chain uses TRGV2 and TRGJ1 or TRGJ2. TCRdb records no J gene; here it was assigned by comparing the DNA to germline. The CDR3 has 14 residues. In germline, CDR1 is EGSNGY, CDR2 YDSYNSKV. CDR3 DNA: TGTGCCACCTGGGGCGGGCAAAATTATTATAAGAAACTCTTT. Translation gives CATWGGQNYYKKLF.

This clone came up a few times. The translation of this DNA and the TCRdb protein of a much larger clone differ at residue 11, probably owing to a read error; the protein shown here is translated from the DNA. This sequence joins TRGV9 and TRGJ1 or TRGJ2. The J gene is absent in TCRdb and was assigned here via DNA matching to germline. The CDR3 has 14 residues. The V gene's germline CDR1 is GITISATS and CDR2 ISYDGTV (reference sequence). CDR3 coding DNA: TGTGCCTTGTGGGAGCCGAAGACTTATTATGAGAAACTCTTT. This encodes CALWEPKTYYEKLF.

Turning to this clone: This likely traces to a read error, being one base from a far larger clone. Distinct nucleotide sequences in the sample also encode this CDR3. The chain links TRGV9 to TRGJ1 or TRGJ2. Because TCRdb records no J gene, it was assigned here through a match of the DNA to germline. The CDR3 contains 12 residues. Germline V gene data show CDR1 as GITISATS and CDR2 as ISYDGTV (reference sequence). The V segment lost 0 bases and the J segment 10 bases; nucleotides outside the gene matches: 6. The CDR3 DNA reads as TGTGCCTTGTGGGAGGTGCATCGAAAGAAACTCTTT. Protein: CALWEVHRKKLF.

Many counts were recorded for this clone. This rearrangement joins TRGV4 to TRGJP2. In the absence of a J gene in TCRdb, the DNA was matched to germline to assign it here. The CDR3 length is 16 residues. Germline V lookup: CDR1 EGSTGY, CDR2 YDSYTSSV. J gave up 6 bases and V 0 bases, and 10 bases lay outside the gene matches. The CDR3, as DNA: TGTGCCACCTGGGATGGGCCACGTAGGGGTGATTGGATCAAGACGTTT. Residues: CATWDGPRRGDWIKTF.

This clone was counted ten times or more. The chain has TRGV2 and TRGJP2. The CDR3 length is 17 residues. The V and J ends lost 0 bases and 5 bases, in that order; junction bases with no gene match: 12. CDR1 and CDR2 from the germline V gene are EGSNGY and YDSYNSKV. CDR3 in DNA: TGTGCCACCTGGGACGGGCCTGGCCTGGGCAGTGATTGGATCAAGACGTTT. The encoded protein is CATWDGPGLGSDWIKTF.

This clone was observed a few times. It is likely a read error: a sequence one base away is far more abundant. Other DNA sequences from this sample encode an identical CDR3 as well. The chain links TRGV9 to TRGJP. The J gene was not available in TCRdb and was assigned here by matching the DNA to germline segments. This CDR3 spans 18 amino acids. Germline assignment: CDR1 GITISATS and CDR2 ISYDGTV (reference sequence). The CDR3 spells CALWETKGQELGKKIKVF. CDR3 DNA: TGTGCCTTGTGGGAGACGAAGGGGCAAGAGTTGGGCAAAAAGATCAAGGTATTT.

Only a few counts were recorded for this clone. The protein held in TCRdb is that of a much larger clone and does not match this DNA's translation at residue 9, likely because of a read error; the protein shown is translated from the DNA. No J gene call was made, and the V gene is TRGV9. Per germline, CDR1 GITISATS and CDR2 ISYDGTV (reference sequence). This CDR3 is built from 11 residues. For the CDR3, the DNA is TGTGCCTTGTGGGTGAGACCGGAGAGACTCTTT. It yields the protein CALWVRPERLF.

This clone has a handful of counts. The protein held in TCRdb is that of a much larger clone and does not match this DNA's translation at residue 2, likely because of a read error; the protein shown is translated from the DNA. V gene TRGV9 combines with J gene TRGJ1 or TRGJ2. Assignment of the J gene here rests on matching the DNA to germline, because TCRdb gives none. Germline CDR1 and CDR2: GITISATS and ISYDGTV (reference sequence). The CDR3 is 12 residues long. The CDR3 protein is CTLWEVSYKKLF. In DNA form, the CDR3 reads TGTACCTTGTGGGAGGTCTCTTATAAGAAACTCTTT.

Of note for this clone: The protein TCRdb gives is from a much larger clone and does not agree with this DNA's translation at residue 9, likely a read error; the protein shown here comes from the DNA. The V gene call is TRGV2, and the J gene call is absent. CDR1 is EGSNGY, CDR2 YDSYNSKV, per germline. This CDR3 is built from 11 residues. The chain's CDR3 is CATVAAWIETF. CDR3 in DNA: TGTGCCACCGTGGCGGCTTGGATCGAGACGTTT.

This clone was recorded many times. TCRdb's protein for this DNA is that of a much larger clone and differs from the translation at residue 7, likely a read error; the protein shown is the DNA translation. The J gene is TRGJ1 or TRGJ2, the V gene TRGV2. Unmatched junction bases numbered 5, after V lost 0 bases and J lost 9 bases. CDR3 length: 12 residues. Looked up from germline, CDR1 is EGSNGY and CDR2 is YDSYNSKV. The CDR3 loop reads CATWDGTLKKLF. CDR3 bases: TGTGCCACCTGGGACGGGACCCTTAAGAAACTCTTT.

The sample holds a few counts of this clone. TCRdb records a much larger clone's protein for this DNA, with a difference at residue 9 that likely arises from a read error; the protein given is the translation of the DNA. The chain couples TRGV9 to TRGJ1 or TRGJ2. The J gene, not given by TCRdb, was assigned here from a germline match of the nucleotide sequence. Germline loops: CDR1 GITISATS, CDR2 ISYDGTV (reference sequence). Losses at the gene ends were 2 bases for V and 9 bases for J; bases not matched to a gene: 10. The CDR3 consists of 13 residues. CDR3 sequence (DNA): TGTGCCTTGTGGGAGGCTCCCCATTGTAAGAAACTCTTT. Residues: CALWEAPHCKKLF.

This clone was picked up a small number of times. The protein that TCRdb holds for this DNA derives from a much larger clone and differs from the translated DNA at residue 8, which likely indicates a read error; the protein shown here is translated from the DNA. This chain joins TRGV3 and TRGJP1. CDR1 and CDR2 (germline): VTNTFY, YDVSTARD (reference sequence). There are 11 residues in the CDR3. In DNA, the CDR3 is TGTGCCACCTGGGGAATTTGGTCCAAGATATTT. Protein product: CATWGIWSKIF.

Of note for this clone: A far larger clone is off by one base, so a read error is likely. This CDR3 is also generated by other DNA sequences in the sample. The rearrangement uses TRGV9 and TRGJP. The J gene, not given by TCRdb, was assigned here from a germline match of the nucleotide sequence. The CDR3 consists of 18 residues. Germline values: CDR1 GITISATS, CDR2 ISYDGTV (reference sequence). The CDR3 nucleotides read TGTGCCTTATGGGAGGCGGGCCCTCAAGAGTTGGGCAAAAAAATCAAGGTATTT. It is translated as CALWEAGPQELGKKIKVF.

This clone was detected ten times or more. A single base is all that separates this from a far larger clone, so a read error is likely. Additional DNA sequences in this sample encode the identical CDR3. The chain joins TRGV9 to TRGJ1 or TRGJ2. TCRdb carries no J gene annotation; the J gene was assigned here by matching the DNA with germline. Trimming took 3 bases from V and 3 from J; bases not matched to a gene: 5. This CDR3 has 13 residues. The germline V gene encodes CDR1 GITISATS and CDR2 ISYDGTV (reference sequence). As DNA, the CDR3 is TGTGCCTTGTGGGAGCGACTTTATTATAAGAAACTCTTT. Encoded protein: CALWERLYYKKLF.

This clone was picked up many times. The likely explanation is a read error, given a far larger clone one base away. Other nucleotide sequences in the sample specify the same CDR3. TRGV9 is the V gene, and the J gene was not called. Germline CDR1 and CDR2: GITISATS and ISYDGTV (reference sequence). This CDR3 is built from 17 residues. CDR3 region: CALWEVPSELGKKIKVF. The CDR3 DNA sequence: TGTGCCTTGTGGGAGGTGCCCTCGGAGTTGGGCAAAAAAATCAAGGTGTTT.

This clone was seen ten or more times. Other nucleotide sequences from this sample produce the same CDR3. For the CDR3, the DNA is TGTGCCTTGTGGGAGTCTGATTATAAGAAACTCTTT. It translates to CALWESDYKKLF. The rearrangement joins TRGV9 to TRGJ1 or TRGJ2. The CDR3 contains 12 residues. Trimming at V came to 3 bases and at J to 5 bases, leaving 4 bases not matched to a gene. Looked up from germline, CDR1 is GITISATS and CDR2 is ISYDGTV (reference sequence).

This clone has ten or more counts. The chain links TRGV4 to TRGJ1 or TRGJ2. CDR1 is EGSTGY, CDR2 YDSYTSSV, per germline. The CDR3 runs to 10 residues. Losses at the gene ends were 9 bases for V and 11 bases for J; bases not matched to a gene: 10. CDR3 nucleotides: TGTGCCACCACTAAGGCCCAGAAACTCTTT. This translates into CATTKAQKLF.

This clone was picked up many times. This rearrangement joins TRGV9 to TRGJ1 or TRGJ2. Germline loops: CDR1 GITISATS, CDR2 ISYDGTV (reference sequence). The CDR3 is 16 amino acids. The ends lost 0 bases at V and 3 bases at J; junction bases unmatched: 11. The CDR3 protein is CALWEVALFGYYKKLF. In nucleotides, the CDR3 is TGTGCCTTGTGGGAGGTGGCCCTATTCGGTTATTATAAGAAACTCTTT.

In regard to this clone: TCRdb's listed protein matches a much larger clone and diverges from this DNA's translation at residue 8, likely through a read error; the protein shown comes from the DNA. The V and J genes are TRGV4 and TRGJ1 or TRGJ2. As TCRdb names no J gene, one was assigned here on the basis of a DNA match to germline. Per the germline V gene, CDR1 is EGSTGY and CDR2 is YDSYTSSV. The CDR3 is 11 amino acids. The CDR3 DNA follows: TGTGCCACATTCCTTTATTATGAGAAACTCTTT. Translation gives CATFLYYEKLF.

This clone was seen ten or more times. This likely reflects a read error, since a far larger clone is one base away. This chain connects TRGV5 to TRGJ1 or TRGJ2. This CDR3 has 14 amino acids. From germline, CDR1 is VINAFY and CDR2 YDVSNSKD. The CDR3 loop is CATWDNSNYYKKLF. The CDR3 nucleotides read TGTGCCACCTGGGACAATTCGAATTACTATAAGAAACTCTTT.

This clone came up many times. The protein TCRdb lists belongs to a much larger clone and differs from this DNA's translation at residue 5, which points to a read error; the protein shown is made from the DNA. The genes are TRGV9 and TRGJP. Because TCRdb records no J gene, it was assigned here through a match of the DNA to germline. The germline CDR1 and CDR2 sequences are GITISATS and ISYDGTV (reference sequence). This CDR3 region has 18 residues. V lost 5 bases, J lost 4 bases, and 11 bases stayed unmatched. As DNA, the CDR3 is TGTGCCTTGTGGGGGGTTACACTTCAAGAGTTGGGCAAAAAAATCAAGGTATTT. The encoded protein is CALWGVTLQELGKKIKVF.

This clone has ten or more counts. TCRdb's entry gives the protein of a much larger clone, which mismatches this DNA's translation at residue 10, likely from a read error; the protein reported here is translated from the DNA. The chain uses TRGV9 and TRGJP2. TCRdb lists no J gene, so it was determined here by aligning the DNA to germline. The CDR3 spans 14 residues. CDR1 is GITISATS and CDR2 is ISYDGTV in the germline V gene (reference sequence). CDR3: CALWTHSSDGIKTF. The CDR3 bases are TGTGCCTTGTGGACCCACAGTAGTGATGGGATCAAGACGTTT.

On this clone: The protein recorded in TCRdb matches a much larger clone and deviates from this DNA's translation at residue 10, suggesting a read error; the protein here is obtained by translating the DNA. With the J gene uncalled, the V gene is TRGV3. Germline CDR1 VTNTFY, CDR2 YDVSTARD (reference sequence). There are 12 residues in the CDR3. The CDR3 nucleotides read TGTGCCACCTGGGACACCCCTTTATCGAGACTCTTT. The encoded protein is CATWDTPLSRLF.

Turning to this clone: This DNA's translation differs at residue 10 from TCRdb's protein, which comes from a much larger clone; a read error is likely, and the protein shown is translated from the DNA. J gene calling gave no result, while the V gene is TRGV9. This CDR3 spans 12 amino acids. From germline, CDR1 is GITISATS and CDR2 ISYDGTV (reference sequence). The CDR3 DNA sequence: TGTGCCTTGTGGATAAGGGGTTTTAAGGAACTCTTT. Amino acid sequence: CALWIRGFKELF.

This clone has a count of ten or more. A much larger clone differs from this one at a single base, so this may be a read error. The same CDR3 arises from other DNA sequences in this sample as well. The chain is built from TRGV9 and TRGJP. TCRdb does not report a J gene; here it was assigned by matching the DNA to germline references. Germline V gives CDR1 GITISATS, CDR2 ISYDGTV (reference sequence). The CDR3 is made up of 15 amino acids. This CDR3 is CALWPQELGKKIKVF. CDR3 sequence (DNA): TGTGCCCTGTGGCCCCAAGAGTTGGGCAAAAAAATCAAGGTATTT.

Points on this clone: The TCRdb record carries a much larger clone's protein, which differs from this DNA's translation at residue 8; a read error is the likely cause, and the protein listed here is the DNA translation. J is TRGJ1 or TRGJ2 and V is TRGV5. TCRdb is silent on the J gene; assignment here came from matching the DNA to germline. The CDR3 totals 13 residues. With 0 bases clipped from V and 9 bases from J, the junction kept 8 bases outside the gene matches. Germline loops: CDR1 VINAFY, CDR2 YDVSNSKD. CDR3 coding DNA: TGTGCCACCTGGGACAGGCCCAAGAGTAAGAAACTCTTT. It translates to CATWDRPKSKKLF.